The rows below give T cell receptor beta chains drawn from one sample of a study of blood T cell repertoires in COVID-19. The protocol was immunoSEQ multiplex PCR, while the TCRdb copy is restricted to in-frame clones and leaves out a portion. The repertoire has around 240,000 clones, more than 75% of them found once; the top ten carry over 0.95%. What was sequenced was peripheral blood. The receptors were gathered from a man aged 35-49 years with acute or convalescent COVID-19. The CDR3 runs from the conserved cysteine through the conserved F or W. Each record gives: V gene, J gene, CDR3 protein.

TRBV20-1,TRBJ2-2,CSASSPGTGELFF
TRBV9,TRBJ2-7,CASSVVLYEQYF
TRBV3-1/TRBV3-2,TRBJ2-1,CASSPRGYYNEQFF
TRBV30,TRBJ2-7,CAWSPFGRTTYEQYF
TRBV10-3,TRBJ1-4,CAISDSTRRPDELFF
TRBV7-9,TRBJ2-5,CASSFGTVQETQYF
TRBV5-1,TRBJ1-2,CASSLGSGYGYTF
TRBV29-1,TRBJ2-7,CSVGVGPEQYF
TRBV5-1,TRBJ2-1,CASSLVATTNNEQFF
TRBV15,TRBJ1-2,CATSDFGFSYGYTF
TRBV5-1,TRBJ1-2,CASSSPGQVYGYTF
TRBV7-7,TRBJ2-2,CASSPSGTGTTGELFF
TRBV5-6,TRBJ2-7,CASSLESDEQYF
TRBV18,TRBJ2-3,CASSPVRVGDTQYF
TRBV10-3,TRBJ1-1,CAIALTANTEAFF
TRBV6-5,TRBJ2-7,CASGSTGHEQYF
TRBV6-5,TRBJ1-1,CASSGGGRPAFF
TRBV7-5,TRBJ1-5,CARSIQGSLQPQHF
TRBV5-4,TRBJ1-6,CASSLRGQGISPLHF
TRBV3-1/TRBV3-2,TRBJ1-6,CASKQSGGYNSPLHF
TRBV6-5,TRBJ1-2,CASIKTGPGSYGYTF
TRBV4-3,TRBJ1-1,CASSLAGGNTEAFF
TRBV11-3,TRBJ1-1,CASSSGQGRPTEAFF
TRBV2,TRBJ1-6,CASTEGPPGSPLHF
TRBV2,TRBJ2-3,CASSGTYSDTQYF
TRBV13,TRBJ1-4,CASSSQDRGSEKLFF
TRBV3-1/TRBV3-2,TRBJ1-1,CASSHTGGNTEAFF
TRBV6-5,TRBJ1-5,CASRLDRGHQPQHF
TRBV11-1,TRBJ2-7,CASSLNGGESYEQYF
TRBV28,TRBJ1-5,CASRRDRGSFQPQHF
TRBV27,TRBJ1-1,CASSSTGGSEAFF
TRBV7-3,TRBJ1-2,CASSPDRNYGYTF
TRBV5-1,TRBJ2-5,CASSRTGVTETQYF
TRBV7-9,TRBJ2-5,CASSSKSVRETQYF
TRBV6-6,TRBJ1-2,CASSYPGSQQGLGYTF
TRBV5-1,TRBJ2-7,CASSFGQGRYEQYF
TRBV6-1,TRBJ1-2,CASSEGFGYGYTF
TRBV29-1,TRBJ1-1,CSVPGPGTEAFF
TRBV6-5,TRBJ2-3,CASSSFSVSTDTQYF
TRBV2,TRBJ1-4,CASSGGQGKEKLFF
TRBV6-4,TRBJ2-1,CASSDQNAGDNEQFF
TRBV30,TRBJ2-6,CAWSVRFPGGALTGANVLTF